This T cell receptor beta chain was recorded in a study of blood T cell repertoires in COVID-19. This clone is a singleton in its sample. With 3 bases clipped from V and 5 bases from J, the junction kept 8 bases outside the gene matches. The CDR3 covers 15 residues. Germline values: CDR1 SQVTM, CDR2 ANQGSEA. Produced via immunoSEQ multiplex PCR; TCRdb's table is partial and in-frame only. Of approximately 130,000 clones in the sample, roughly 79% are singletons; the top ten hold about a tenth. The sample was peripheral blood. J is TRBJ2-2 and V is TRBV29-1, with 8 bases fitting TRBD1. This TCR derives from a human donor in a cohort sampled during active COVID-19. The CDR3 loop is CSVERQGARTGELFF. The CDR3 coding sequence is TGCAGCGTTGAGAGGCAGGGGGCGAGGACCGGGGAGCTGTTTTTT.